This T cell receptor beta chain was sequenced in a study of T cell responses to AZD1222 COVID-19 vaccine. Germline-derived CDR1 and CDR2 are MNHNY and SVGAGI (reference sequence). The CDR3 has 14 amino acids. The ends lost 6 bases at V and 7 bases at J; junction bases unmatched: 10. This clone was recorded once. Some clones are missing from TCRdb's copy, which holds only in-frame ones; the method was immunoSEQ multiplex PCR. Seen here are 90,000 to 150,000 clones, more than 85% observed once, and the top ten hold approximately 2.9%. Specimen: peripheral blood, collected 28 days after the second AZD1222 dose. The V gene is TRBV6-6, the J gene TRBJ1-2; 8 nucleotides agree with TRBD1. The sequence was collected from an adult who received the AZD1222 COVID-19 vaccine. The CDR3 coding sequence is TGTGCCAGCAGCCGCCCCGCAGGGGGCGCTGGCTACACCTTC. Protein sequence: CASSRPAGGAGYTF.